The 20 T cell receptor beta chains given below trace back to one sample, sequenced in a study of identical twins. Using its own MiXCR run on the 5' RACE reads, TCRdb lists one record per CDR3 protein. The sample consists of hundreds of thousands of distinct CDR3 sequences, about a tenth of them appearing once. The material sequenced was memory (CD45RO+) T cells sorted from blood. Receptors originate from a woman younger than 35 in good health.

There are many counts of this clonotype. The chain recombines TRBV20-1 with TRBJ1-2, with D unclear. V gave up 5 bases and J gave up 4 bases, with 11 bases separating them. The CDR3 contains 12 residues. The germline V gene has CDR1 DFQATT and CDR2 SNEGSKA (reference sequence). In DNA form, the CDR3 reads TGCAGTGCTTGGTATCCGAGCTATGGCTACACCTTC. It translates to CSAWYPSYGYTF.

This clonotype was counted a few times. The chain recombines TRBV25-1 with TRBJ1-6, with D perhaps TRBD1 (6 bases). The CDR3 covers 16 residues. Trimming stripped 1 base from V and 8 bases from J, with 15 bases between. CDR1 and CDR2 from the germline V gene are MGHDK and SYGVNS. The CDR3: CASSESGQGWDSPLHF. The CDR3 nucleotides are TGTGCCAGCAGTGAATCTGGGCAGGGGTGGGATTCACCCCTCCACTTT.

This clonotype was found a few times. The chain carries TRBV24-1 and TRBJ2-2, with D maybe TRBD2 (5 bases). This CDR3 has 12 amino acids. V was trimmed by 9 bases and J by 6 bases, leaving 10 bases between them. CDR1 KGHDR and CDR2 SFDVKD come from the germline V gene. The CDR3 loop reads CATGGSSGELFF. CDR3 DNA: TGTGCCACCGGAGGTTCGTCCGGGGAGCTGTTTTTT.

The table lists this clonotype with a few counts. The rearrangement uses TRBV6-2 or TRBV6-3 and TRBJ2-5, with 9 bases lining up with TRBD2. CDR3 length equals 15 residues. Per the germline V gene, CDR1 is MNHEY and CDR2 is SVGEGT. After removal of 4 bases from V and 2 bases from J, the junction contained 5 bases not matched to a gene. CDR3 residues: CASSLAGAGQETQYF. In DNA form, the CDR3 reads TGTGCCAGCAGTTTAGCGGGAGCGGGTCAAGAGACCCAGTACTTC.

The sample holds one count of this clonotype. The rearrangement links TRBV5-1 to TRBJ2-6; perhaps TRBD1 as D (5 bases). Trimming took 1 base from V and 0 from J, leaving 11 bases between them. The CDR3 contains 17 residues. The germline V gene has CDR1 SGHRS and CDR2 YFSETQ. CDR3 sequence: CASSLIGVSSGANVLTF. The CDR3 nucleotides are TGCGCCAGCAGCTTGATAGGGGTTAGCTCTGGGGCCAACGTCCTGACTTTC.

The chain couples TRBV25-1 to TRBJ2-5, with D unresolved. V was shortened by 7 bases and J by 0 bases, with 12 bases between the two germline ends. CDR3 size: 14 residues. Germline lookup yields CDR1 MGHDK and CDR2 SYGVNS. CDR3 sequence: CASTLSEYQETQYF. As DNA, the CDR3 is TGTGCCAGCACCTTGTCGGAGTACCAAGAGACCCAGTACTTC.

Ten or more counts support this clonotype. The V and J genes are TRBV7-9 and TRBJ1-1; D gene unclear. The CDR3 covers 11 residues. V dropped 3 bases and J dropped 7 bases, with 6 bases sitting between them. Per the germline V gene, CDR1 is SEHNR and CDR2 is FQNEAQ (reference sequence). This CDR3 reads CASSFTVEAFF. Written as DNA, the CDR3 is TGTGCCAGCAGCTTTACCGTTGAAGCTTTCTTT.

The J gene is TRBJ2-7, the V gene TRBV6-5; D may be TRBD2 (5 bases). The CDR3 loop spans 14 amino acids. Germline loops: CDR1 MNHEY, CDR2 SVGAGI. V dropped 3 bases and J dropped 1 base, with 10 bases sitting between them. CDR3 residues: CASSYGPGSYEQYF. The CDR3 DNA follows: TGTGCCAGCAGTTATGGTCCGGGGTCCTACGAGCAGTACTTC.

The chain uses TRBV29-1 and TRBJ2-5, with TRBD1 as a possible D gene (5 bases). V dropped 4 bases and J dropped 6 bases, with 12 bases sitting between them. Germline lookup yields CDR1 SQVTM and CDR2 ANQGSEA. This CDR3 spans 12 amino acids. The DNA of the CDR3 is TGCAGCGTTGCCATAGTGGGGCAGACCCAGTACTTC. Translated, it gives CSVAIVGQTQYF.

This clonotype was seen a few times. The chain links TRBV6-6 to TRBJ1-4; D gene ambiguous. This CDR3 is 12 amino acids long. The V gene lost 2 bases and the J gene lost 7 bases, with 5 bases spanning the gap. Germline CDR1 reads MNHNY; CDR2 reads SVGAGI (reference sequence). The CDR3 bases are TGTGCCAGCAGTTACCCTAGTGAAAAACTGTTTTTT. This translates into CASSYPSEKLFF.

The chain recombines TRBV5-4 with TRBJ2-3; 7 bases are shared with TRBD1. From germline, CDR1 is SGHNT and CDR2 YYREEE (reference sequence). V shed 7 bases and J 5 bases; nucleotides not matched to a gene: 13. This CDR3 has 15 amino acids. CDR3 region: CASSKGEGGGDTQYF. CDR3 in DNA: TGTGCCAGCTCCAAAGGGGAAGGGGGCGGAGATACGCAGTATTTT.

By its share, this clonotype is medium-sized. This chain uses TRBV20-1 with TRBJ2-1; D perhaps matches TRBD2 (6 bases). The CDR3 contains 15 residues. Germline values: CDR1 DFQATT, CDR2 SNEGSKA (reference sequence). V was pared by 0 bases and J by 3 bases, with 12 bases between. As DNA, the CDR3 is TGCAGTGCTAGAGATCCGGGACTCGACTACAATGAGCAGTTCTTC. Protein product: CSARDPGLDYNEQFF.

In this sample, this clonotype turned up a few times. The J gene is TRBJ1-2, the V gene TRBV20-1, with D possibly being TRBD1 (5 bases). The V end was cut by 4 bases, the J end by 8 bases, with 23 bases between. This CDR3 spans 15 amino acids. From germline, CDR1 is DFQATT and CDR2 SNEGSKA (reference sequence). CDR3 in amino acids: CSATSGTINLGGYTF. The CDR3, as DNA: TGCAGTGCTACCTCCGGGACGATAAACCTAGGGGGCTACACCTTC.

This clonotype was observed at least ten times. The CDR3 spells CSARDFKATSTDTQYF. The DNA for the CDR3 is TGCAGTGCTAGAGATTTTAAGGCGACAAGCACAGATACGCAGTATTTT. The chain links TRBV20-1 to TRBJ2-3; D is unclear. Germline CDR1 and CDR2: DFQATT and SNEGSKA (reference sequence). There are 16 residues in the CDR3. V lost 0 bases to trimming and J lost 0 bases, with 13 bases between them.

This clonotype has more than one count but fewer than ten. The V gene is TRBV3-1, the J gene TRBJ1-2, with TRBD1 matching over 8 bases. The germline V gene has CDR1 LGHDT and CDR2 YNNKEL (reference sequence). Trimming took 1 base from V and 4 from J; bases not matched to a gene: 2. The CDR3 length is 14 residues. Written as DNA, the CDR3 is TGTGCCAGCAGCCAAGGGACAGGGCCCTATGGCTACACCTTC. This sequence encodes CASSQGTGPYGYTF.

This clonotype has only a few counts. The chain uses TRBV7-2 and TRBJ2-3; no definite D call. The CDR3 is made up of 16 amino acids. Germline CDR1 is SGHTA and CDR2 is FQGNSA. Trimming removed 1 base at V and 4 bases at J, with 15 bases between. The CDR3 is CASSLEAPPHPDTQYF. The CDR3 coding sequence is TGTGCCAGCAGCTTAGAGGCCCCACCCCACCCAGATACGCAGTATTTT.

This clonotype was picked up a small number of times. The chain is built from TRBV7-2 and TRBJ2-2; tentatively, D is TRBD2 (7 bases). The V gene lost 5 bases and the J gene lost 1 base, with 14 bases spanning the gap. The CDR3 extends over 16 amino acids. Per the germline V gene, CDR1 is SGHTA and CDR2 is FQGNSA. CDR3 protein: CASSPSGTLNTGELFF. Written as DNA, the CDR3 is TGTGCCAGCAGCCCCAGCGGGACACTGAACACCGGGGAGCTGTTTTTT. Full variable domain (rest looked up from reference TRBV7-2 and TRBJ2-2): GAGVSQSPSNKVTEKGKDVELRCDPISGHTALYWYRQSLGQGLEFLIYFQGNSAPDKSGLPSDRFSAERTGGSVSTLTIQRTQQEDSAVYLCASSPSGTLNTGELFFGEGSRLTVL.

At least ten counts were recorded for this clonotype. The chain combines TRBV5-1 with TRBJ2-3, with a possible D match to TRBD2 (5 bases). V was trimmed by 6 bases and J by 0 bases, leaving 17 bases between them. Germline CDR1 reads SGHRS; CDR2 reads YFSETQ. The CDR3 totals 16 residues. CDR3 residues: CASTQRSGSSTDTQYF. The DNA for the CDR3 is TGCGCCAGCACCCAGAGGAGCGGCTCTAGCACAGATACGCAGTATTTT.

This sequence joins TRBV7-6 and TRBJ2-3, with 7 positions matching TRBD2. The CDR3 contains 17 residues. Per germline, CDR1 SGHVS and CDR2 FNYEAQ. The junction had 10 bases not matched to a gene; V was cut back by 3 bases and J by 1 base. In DNA, the CDR3 is TGTGCCAGCAGCTTCCCCCCGGGCGGGAGCGGCACAGATACGCAGTATTTT. This encodes CASSFPPGGSGTDTQYF.

This clonotype turned up a few times. V gene TRBV10-3 combines with J gene TRBJ2-7, with a tentative D call TRBD2 (6 bases). Germline CDR1 reads ENHRY; CDR2 reads SYGVKD. Trimming took 0 bases from V and 3 from J, leaving 12 bases between them. The CDR3 is 15 residues long. The CDR3 nucleotides read TGTGCCATCAGTGAGTCCGCGGGGCGAAACTACGAGCAGTACTTC. This gives the protein CAISESAGRNYEQYF.